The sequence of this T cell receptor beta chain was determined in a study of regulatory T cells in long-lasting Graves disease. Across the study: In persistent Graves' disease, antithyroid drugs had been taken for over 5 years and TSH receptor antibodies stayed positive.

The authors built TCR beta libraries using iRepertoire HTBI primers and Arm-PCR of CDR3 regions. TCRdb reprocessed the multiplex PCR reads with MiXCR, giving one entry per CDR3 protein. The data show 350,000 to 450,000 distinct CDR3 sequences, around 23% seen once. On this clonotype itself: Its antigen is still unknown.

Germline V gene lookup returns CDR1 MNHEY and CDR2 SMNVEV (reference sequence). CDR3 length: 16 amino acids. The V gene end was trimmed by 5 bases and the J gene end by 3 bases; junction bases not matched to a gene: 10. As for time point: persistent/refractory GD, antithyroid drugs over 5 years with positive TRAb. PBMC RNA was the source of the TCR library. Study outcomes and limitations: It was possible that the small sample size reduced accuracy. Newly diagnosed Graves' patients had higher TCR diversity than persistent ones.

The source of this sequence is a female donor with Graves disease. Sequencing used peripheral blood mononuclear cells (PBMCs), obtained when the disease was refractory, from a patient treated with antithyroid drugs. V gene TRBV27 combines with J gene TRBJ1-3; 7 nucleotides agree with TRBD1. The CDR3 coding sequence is TGTGCCAGCAGTCCACTTGGAGGGGGCGGTGGAAACACCATATATTTT. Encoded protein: CASSPLGGGGGNTIYF.